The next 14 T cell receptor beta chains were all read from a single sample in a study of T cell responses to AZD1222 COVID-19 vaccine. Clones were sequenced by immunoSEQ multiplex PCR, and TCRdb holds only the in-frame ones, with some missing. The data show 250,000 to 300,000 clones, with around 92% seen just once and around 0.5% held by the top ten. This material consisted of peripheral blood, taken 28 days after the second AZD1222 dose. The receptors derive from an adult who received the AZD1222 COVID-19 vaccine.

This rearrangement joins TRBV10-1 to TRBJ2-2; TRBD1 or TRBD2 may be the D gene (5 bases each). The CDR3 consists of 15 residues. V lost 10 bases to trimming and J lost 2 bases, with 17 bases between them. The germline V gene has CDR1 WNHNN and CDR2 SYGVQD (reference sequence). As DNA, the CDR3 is TGCGCCACCAAGCCCGGGGACGCAAACACCGGGGAGCTGTTTTTT. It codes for CATKPGDANTGELFF.

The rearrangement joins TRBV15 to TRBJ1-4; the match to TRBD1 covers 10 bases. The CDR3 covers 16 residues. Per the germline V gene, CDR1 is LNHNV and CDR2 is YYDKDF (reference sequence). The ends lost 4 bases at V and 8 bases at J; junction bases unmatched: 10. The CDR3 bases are TGTGCCACCAGCACTTTGACGGGACAGGGGTGGGAAAAACTGTTTTTT. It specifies CATSTLTGQGWEKLFF.

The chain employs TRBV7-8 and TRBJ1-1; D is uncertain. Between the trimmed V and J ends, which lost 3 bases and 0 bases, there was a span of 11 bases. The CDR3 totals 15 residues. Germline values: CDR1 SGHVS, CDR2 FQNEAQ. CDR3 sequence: CASSFASKMNTEAFF. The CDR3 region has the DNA TGTGCCAGCAGCTTTGCCTCCAAAATGAACACTGAAGCTTTCTTT.

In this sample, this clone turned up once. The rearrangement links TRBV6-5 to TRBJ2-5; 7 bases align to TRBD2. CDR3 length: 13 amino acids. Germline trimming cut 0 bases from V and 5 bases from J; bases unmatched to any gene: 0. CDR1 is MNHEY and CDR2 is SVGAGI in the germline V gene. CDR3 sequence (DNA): TGTGCCAGCAGTTACTCGGGGGGGGAGACCCAGTACTTC. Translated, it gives CASSYSGGETQYF.

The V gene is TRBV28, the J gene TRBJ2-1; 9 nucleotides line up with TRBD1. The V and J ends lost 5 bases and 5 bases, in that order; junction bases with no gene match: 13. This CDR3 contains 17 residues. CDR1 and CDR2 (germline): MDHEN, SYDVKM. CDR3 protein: CASSRPGTGKRDNEQFF. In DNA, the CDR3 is TGTGCCAGCAGTCGTCCCGGGACAGGGAAGAGGGACAATGAGCAGTTCTTC. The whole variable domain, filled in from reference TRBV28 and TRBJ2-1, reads DVKVTQSSRYLVKRTGEKVFLECVQDMDHENMFWYRQDPGLGLRLIYFSYDVKMKEKGDIPEGYSVSREKKERFSLILESASTNQTSMYLCASSRPGTGKRDNEQFFGPGTRLTVL.

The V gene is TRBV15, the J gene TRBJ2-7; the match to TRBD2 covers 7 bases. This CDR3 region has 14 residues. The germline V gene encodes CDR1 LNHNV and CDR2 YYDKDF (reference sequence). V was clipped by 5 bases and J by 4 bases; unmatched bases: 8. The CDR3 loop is CATSPGLAEYEQYF. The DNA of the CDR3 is TGTGCCACCAGCCCGGGGCTAGCGGAGTACGAGCAGTACTTC. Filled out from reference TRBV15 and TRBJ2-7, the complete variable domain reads DAMVIQNPRYQVTQFGKPVTLSCSQTLNHNVMYWYQQKSSQAPKLLFHYYDKDFNNEADTPDNFQSRRPNTSFCFLDIRSPGLGDTAMYLCATSPGLAEYEQYFGPGTRLTVT.

The DNA for the CDR3 is TGTGCCAGCAGCTTAATAGGGAATGAAAAACTGTTTTTT. Protein product: CASSLIGNEKLFF. The chain uses TRBV7-9 and TRBJ1-4; D not certain. This CDR3 region has 13 residues. V was trimmed by 2 bases and J by 5 bases, leaving 6 bases between them. Germline lookup yields CDR1 SEHNR and CDR2 FQNEAQ (reference sequence).

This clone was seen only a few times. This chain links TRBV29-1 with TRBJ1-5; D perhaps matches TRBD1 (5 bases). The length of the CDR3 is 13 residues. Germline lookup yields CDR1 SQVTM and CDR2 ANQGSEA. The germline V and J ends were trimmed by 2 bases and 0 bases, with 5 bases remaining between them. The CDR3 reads CSVEQGSNQPQHF. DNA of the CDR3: TGCAGCGTTGAACAGGGTAGCAATCAGCCCCAGCATTTT.

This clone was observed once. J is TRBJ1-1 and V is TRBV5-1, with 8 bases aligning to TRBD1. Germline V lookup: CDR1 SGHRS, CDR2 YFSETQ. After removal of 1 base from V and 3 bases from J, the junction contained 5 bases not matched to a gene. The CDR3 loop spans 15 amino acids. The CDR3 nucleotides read TGCGCCAGCAGCTTGAACAGCAGGGGGCACACTGAAGCTTTCTTT. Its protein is CASSLNSRGHTEAFF.

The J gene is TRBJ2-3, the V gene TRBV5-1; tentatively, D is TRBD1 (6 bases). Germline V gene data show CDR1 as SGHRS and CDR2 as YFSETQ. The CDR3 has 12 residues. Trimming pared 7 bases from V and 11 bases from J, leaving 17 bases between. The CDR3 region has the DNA TGCGCCAGCTCCACCCCCGGGACACTGCAGTATTTT. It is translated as CASSTPGTLQYF. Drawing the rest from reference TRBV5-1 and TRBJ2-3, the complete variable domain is KAGVTQTPRYLIKTRGQQVTLSCSPISGHRSVSWYQQTPGQGLQFLFEYFSETQRNKGNFPGRFSGRQFSNSRSEMNVSTLELGDSALYLCASSTPGTLQYFGPGTRLTVL.

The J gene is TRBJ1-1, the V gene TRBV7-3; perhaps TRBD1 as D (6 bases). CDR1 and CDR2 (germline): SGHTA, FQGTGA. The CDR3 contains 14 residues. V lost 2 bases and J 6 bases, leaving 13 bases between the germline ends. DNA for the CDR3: TGTGCCAGCAGCTTACAGGGGAGGGAGGCTGAAGCTTTCTTT. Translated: CASSLQGREAEAFF.

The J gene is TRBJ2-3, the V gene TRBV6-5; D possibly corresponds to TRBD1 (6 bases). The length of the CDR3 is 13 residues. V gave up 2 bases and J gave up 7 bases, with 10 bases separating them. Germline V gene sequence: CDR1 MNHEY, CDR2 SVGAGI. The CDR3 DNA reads TGTGCCAGCAGTTACCCAGGGACATATACGCAGTATTTT. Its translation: CASSYPGTYTQYF.

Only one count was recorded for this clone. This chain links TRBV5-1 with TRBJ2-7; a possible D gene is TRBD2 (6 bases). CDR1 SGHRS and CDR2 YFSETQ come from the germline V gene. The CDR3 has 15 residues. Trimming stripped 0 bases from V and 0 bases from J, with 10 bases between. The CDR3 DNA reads TGCGCCAGCAGCTTGGAGGAGGGGAGCTCCTACGAGCAGTACTTC. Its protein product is CASSLEEGSSYEQYF. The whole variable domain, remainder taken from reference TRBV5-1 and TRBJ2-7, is KAGVTQTPRYLIKTRGQQVTLSCSPISGHRSVSWYQQTPGQGLQFLFEYFSETQRNKGNFPGRFSGRQFSNSRSEMNVSTLELGDSALYLCASSLEEGSSYEQYFGPGTRLTVT.

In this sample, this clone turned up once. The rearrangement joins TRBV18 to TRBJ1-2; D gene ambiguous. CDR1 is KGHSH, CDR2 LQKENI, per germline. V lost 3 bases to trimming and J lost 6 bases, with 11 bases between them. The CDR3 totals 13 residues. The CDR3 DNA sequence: TGTGCCAGCTCACCTATTCAGACTGATGGCTACACCTTC. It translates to CASSPIQTDGYTF.